These T cell receptor beta chains were read from a single sample in a study of cytomegalovirus exposure and HLA in healthy donors. Generated by immunoSEQ multiplex PCR, the TCRdb table keeps only in-frame clones and is missing some. Here the sample spans around 130,000 clones, about 82% being singletons. Sequenced sample: PBMCs. All receptors derive from a boy between 10 and 17 years old in good health and CMV-seronegative. CDR3s include the opening cysteine and the closing phenylalanine or tryptophan. The D gene is left open where the match is weak. Clone size is shown for a subset of rows, as once, few, many or a class of expanded clone.

J	size	D	V	DNA	CDR3
TRBJ1-4	few	-	TRBV5-1	TGCGCCAGCAGCTTGGGAGCCTCAACTAATGAAAAACTGTTTTTT	CASSLGASTNEKLFF
TRBJ2-7	-	TRBD2	TRBV9	TGTGCCAGCAGCCAAGGGGCGGGAGCCTCGTACGAGCAGTACTTC	CASSQGAGASYEQYF
TRBJ1-1	-	TRBD1	TRBV4-3	TGCGCCAGCAGCCAAGCAACCGGGACAGGCGTTGAAGCTTTCTTT	CASSQATGTGVEAFF
TRBJ2-3	-	TRBD2	TRBV25-1	TGTGCCAACAGTGACCGACTAGCGGGGGTACCTTCAGCAGATACGCAGTATTTT	CANSDRLAGVPSADTQYF
TRBJ2-7	-	-	TRBV2	TGTGCCAGCAGGGCGACAGGATCCGCCTACGAGCAGTACTTC	CASRATGSAYEQYF
TRBJ2-1	-	-	TRBV15	TGTGCCACCAGCAGCGCCGGGTCACACAATGAGCAGTTCTTC	CATSSAGSHNEQFF
TRBJ2-7	-	TRBD1	TRBV19	TGTGCCAGTAGTACCTCAGGGGGCCTCGGATACGAGCAGTACTTC	CASSTSGGLGYEQYF
TRBJ2-2	-	TRBD2	TRBV4-1	TGCGCCAGCAGCCGCGGGACTAGCGGGATCCGGGAGCTGTTTTTT	CASSRGTSGIRELFF
TRBJ2-3	-	-	TRBV11-2	TGTGCCAGCAGGAACTACCTCACAGATACGCAGTATTTT	CASRNYLTDTQYF
TRBJ2-2	few	-	TRBV4-2	TGTGCCAGCAGCCAAGCCCTCTCCCCGAACACCGGGGAGCTGTTTTTT	CASSQALSPNTGELFF
TRBJ1-2	-	-	TRBV4-2	TGTGCCAGCAGCCAGCAGGGTAAAGATAACTATGGCTACACCTTC	CASSQQGKDNYGYTF
TRBJ2-2	-	TRBD2	TRBV29-1	TGCAGCGTTGAGCGGGAGTGGGCCGGGGAGCTGTTTTTT	CSVEREWAGELFF
TRBJ2-1	-	TRBD2	TRBV6-6	TGTGCCAGCACCGAAGGACTAGCGGCAAACAATGAGCAGTTCTTC	CASTEGLAANNEQFF
TRBJ2-5	-	TRBD2	TRBV6-6	TGTGCCAGCAGTTACTCCCGGGGGGATCAAGAGACCCAGTACTTC	CASSYSRGDQETQYF
TRBJ2-5	-	TRBD2	TRBV30	TGTGCCTGGACCGGTCCAGCGGGAGGGGCGTCAGAGACCCAGTACTTC	CAWTGPAGGASETQYF
TRBJ2-1	once	-	TRBV11-2	TGTGCCAGCAGCCTTAAGACTAGTTCTAATGAGCAGTTCTTC	CASSLKTSSNEQFF
TRBJ1-2	once	-	TRBV4-2	TGTGCCAGCAGCCAAGATAGGGGGGGTTATGGCTACACCTTC	CASSQDRGGYGYTF
TRBJ2-1	-	-	TRBV29-1	TGCAGCGTTGAAGAATCCCGAGCGACGCCTGAGCAGTTCTTC	CSVEESRATPEQFF
TRBJ2-7	-	-	TRBV27	TGTGCCAGCAGTTTACTCGAGTCCTACGAGCAGTACTTC	CASSLLESYEQYF
TRBJ2-1	once	TRBD1	TRBV6-4	TGTGCCAGCAGAAGGGACAGGAGCTACAATGAGCAGTTCTTC	CASRRDRSYNEQFF
TRBJ2-1	-	-	TRBV18	TGTGCCAGCTCACCATCTACGAGTGTGCAGTTCTTC	CASSPSTSVQFF
TRBJ2-3	-	TRBD1	TRBV5-1	TGCGCCAGCAGCTCGTCCGGGACAGGGGATACGCAGTATTTT	CASSSSGTGDTQYF
TRBJ2-7	few	-	TRBV7-9	TGTGCCAGCAGCTTTGAGCACGAGCAGTACTTC	CASSFEHEQYF
TRBJ2-1	-	TRBD2	TRBV9	TGTGCCAGCAGCGGAGCGGGACGCTCCTACAATGAGCAGTTCTTC	CASSGAGRSYNEQFF
TRBJ2-7	-	-	TRBV9	TGTGCCAGCAGCGCTCAAGTAGATTACGAGCAGTACTTC	CASSAQVDYEQYF
TRBJ2-7	-	TRBD1	TRBV5-1	TGCGCCAGCAGCTCCGGGACAGGGATCTACGAGCAGTACTTC	CASSSGTGIYEQYF
TRBJ2-1	-	-	TRBV30	TGTGCCTGGAGTGTAATGGAGAATGAGCAGTTCTTC	CAWSVMENEQFF
TRBJ2-7	-	-	TRBV30	TGTGCCTGGATGGGGAGCTCCTACGAGCAGTACTTC	CAWMGSSYEQYF
TRBJ2-7	-	TRBD1	TRBV30	TGTGCCTGGGCCACCGGGACAGGGGACGAGCAGTACTTC	CAWATGTGDEQYF
TRBJ2-5	-	-	TRBV9	TGTGCCAGCAGCGTAGGGGGCAACCAAGAGACCCAGTACTTC	CASSVGGNQETQYF
TRBJ2-1	-	TRBD2	TRBV10-3	TGTGCCATCAGTGGACTAGCGGGGGGGTACAATGAGCAGTTCTTC	CAISGLAGGYNEQFF
TRBJ2-7	-	-	TRBV5-1	TGCGCCAGCAGCTTGATGGAGGAGCAGTACTTC	CASSLMEEQYF
TRBJ2-1	-	TRBD2	TRBV27	TGTGCCAGCAGGTCCCGACTAGCGGGGCCCGACAAAGAGCAGTTCTTC	CASRSRLAGPDKEQFF
TRBJ1-4	-	-	TRBV7-6	TGTGCCAGCAGCCCCCGGGATTGGGGTGAAAAACTGTTTTTT	CASSPRDWGEKLFF
TRBJ2-7	-	TRBD1	TRBV15	TGTGCCACCAGCGTGGGACAGGGCGCCTACGAGCAGTACTTC	CATSVGQGAYEQYF
TRBJ1-4	once	TRBD1	TRBV6-6	TGTGCCAGCAGTACCCGGACAGGAGTAGGTGAAAAGCTGTTTTTT	CASSTRTGVGEKLFF
TRBJ1-1	-	TRBD1	TRBV6-1	TGTGCCAGCAGTGAACGGGACAGGACTAGGACGACTGAAGCTTTCTTT	CASSERDRTRTTEAFF
TRBJ1-4	-	-	TRBV11-2	TGTGCCAGCAGCTCCGGTGTGGGCGAAAAACTGTTTTTT	CASSSGVGEKLFF
TRBJ2-7	-	TRBD2	TRBV30	TGTGCCTGGAGCGTGGGGGGGGACGAGCAGTACTTC	CAWSVGGDEQYF
TRBJ1-1	-	-	TRBV19	TGTGCCAGTAGTATAGGAGGGATGGTGACAAACACTGAAGCTTTCTTT	CASSIGGMVTNTEAFF
TRBJ2-1	-	TRBD2	TRBV11-3	TGTGCCAGCAGCTCACATCTAAGCGGGAGGGCCATGTACAATGAGCAGTTCTTC	CASSSHLSGRAMYNEQFF
TRBJ2-3	-	-	TRBV7-3	TGTGCCAGCAGCACCCTTGGCTTGGGGACTCCCCAGTATTTT	CASSTLGLGTPQYF
TRBJ2-7	-	TRBD1	TRBV7-2	TGTGCCAGCAGCTTAGAAGGGACAGGGAAGGCCTACGAGCAGTACTTC	CASSLEGTGKAYEQYF
TRBJ2-1	-	-	TRBV6-1	TGTGCCAGCAATTCCGAGCGGGTGCCATACAATGAGCAGTTCTTC	CASNSERVPYNEQFF
TRBJ2-1	-	TRBD2	TRBV30	TGTGCCTTAGAGCCTACCGGGACTAGCGCCGACAATGAGCAGTTCTTC	CALEPTGTSADNEQFF
TRBJ2-5	-	TRBD1	TRBV19	TGTGCCAGTAGCAGGACAGGCGGAGAGACCCAGTACTTC	CASSRTGGETQYF
TRBJ2-2	-	-	TRBV10-2	TGCGCCAGCAGAGGGAGCGAGGAGGCCGGGGAGCTGTTTTTT	CASRGSEEAGELFF
TRBJ2-3	-	-	TRBV7-2	TGTGCCAGCAGCTTTGTAATAGCGGAAACAGATACGCAGTATTTT	CASSFVIAETDTQYF